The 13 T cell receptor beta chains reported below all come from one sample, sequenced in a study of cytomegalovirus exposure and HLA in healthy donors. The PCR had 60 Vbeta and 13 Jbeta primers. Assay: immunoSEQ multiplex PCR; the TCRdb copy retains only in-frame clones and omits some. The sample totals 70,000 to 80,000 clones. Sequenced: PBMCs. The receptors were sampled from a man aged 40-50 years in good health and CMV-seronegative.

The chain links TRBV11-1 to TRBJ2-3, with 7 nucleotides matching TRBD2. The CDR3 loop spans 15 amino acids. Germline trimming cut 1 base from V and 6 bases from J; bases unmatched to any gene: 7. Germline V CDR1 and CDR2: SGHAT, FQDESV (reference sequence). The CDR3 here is CASSLEGLGGDTQYF. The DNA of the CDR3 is TGTGCCAGCAGCTTAGAAGGCCTCGGGGGGGATACGCAGTATTTT.

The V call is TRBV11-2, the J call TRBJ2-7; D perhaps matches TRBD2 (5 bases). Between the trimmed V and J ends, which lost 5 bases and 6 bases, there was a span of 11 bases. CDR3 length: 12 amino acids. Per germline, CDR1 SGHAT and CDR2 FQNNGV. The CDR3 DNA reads TGTGCCAGCAGCGATCCTAGCTCCGAGCAGTACTTC. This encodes CASSDPSSEQYF.

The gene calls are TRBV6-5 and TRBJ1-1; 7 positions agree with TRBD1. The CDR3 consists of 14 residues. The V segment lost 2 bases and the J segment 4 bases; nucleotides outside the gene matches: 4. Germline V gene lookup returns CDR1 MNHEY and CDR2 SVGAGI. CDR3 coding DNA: TGTGCCAGCAGTTACGGAGGGGGCACCACTGAAGCTTTCTTT. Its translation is CASSYGGGTTEAFF.

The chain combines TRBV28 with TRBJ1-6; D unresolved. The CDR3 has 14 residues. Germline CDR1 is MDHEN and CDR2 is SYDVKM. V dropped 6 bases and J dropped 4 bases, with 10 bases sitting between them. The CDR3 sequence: CASSPGRYNSPLHF. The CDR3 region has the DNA TGTGCCAGCAGCCCGGGGAGATATAATTCACCCCTCCACTTT.

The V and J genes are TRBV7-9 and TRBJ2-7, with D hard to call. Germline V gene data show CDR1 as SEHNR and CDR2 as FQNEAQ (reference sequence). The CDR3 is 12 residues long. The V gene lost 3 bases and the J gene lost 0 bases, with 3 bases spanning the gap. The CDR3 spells CASSFRSYEQYF. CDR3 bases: TGTGCCAGCAGCTTTCGCTCCTACGAGCAGTACTTC.

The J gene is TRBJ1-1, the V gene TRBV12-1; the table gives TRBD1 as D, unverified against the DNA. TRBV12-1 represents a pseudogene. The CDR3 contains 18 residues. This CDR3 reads CASSFAPSEGQGRTEAFF. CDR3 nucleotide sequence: TGTGCCAGCAGCTTTGCCCCTTCCGAGGGACAGGGGCGGACTGAAGCTTTCTTT.

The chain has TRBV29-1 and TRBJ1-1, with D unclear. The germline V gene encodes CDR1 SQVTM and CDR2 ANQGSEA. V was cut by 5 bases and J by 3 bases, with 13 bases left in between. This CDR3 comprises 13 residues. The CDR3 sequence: CSVFWEADTEAFF. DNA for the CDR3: TGCAGCGTTTTTTGGGAAGCGGACACTGAAGCTTTCTTT. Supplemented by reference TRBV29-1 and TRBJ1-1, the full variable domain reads SAVISQKPSRDICQRGTSLTIQCQVDSQVTMMFWYRQQPGQSLTLIATANQGSEATYESGFVIDKFPISRPNLTFSTLTVSNMSPEDSSIYLCSVFWEADTEAFFGQGTRLTVV.

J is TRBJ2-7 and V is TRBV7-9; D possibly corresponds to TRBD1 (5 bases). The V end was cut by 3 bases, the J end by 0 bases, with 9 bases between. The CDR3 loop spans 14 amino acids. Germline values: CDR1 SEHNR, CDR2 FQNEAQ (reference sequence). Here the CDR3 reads CASSFLDSSYEQYF. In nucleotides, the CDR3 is TGTGCCAGCAGCTTCCTAGACAGCTCCTACGAGCAGTACTTC.

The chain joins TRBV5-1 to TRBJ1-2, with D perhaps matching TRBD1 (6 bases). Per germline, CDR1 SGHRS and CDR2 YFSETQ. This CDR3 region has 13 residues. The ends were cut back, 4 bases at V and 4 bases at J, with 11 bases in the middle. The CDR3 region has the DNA TGCGCCAGCAGCGGACGGACAGCCTATGGCTACACCTTC. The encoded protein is CASSGRTAYGYTF.

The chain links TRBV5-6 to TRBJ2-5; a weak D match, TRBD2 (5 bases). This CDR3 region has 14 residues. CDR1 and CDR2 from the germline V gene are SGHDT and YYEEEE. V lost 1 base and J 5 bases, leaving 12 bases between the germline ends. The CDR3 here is CASSLKSGEETQYF. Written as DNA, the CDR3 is TGTGCCAGCAGCTTGAAAAGCGGCGAGGAGACCCAGTACTTC.

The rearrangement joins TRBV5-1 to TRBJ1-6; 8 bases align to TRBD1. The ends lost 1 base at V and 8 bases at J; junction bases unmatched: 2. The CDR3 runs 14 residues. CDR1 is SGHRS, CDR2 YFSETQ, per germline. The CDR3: CASSLTGGDSPLHF. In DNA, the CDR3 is TGCGCCAGCAGCTTGACAGGGGGAGATTCACCCCTCCACTTT. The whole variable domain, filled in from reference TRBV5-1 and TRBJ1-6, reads KAGVTQTPRYLIKTRGQQVTLSCSPISGHRSVSWYQQTPGQGLQFLFEYFSETQRNKGNFPGRFSGRQFSNSRSEMNVSTLELGDSALYLCASSLTGGDSPLHFGNGTRLTVT.

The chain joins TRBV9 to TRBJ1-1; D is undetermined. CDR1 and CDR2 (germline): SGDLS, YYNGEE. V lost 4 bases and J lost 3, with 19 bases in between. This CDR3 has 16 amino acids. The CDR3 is CASSPSKGWEDTEAFF. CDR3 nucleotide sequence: TGTGCCAGCAGCCCAAGCAAGGGTTGGGAGGACACTGAAGCTTTCTTT.

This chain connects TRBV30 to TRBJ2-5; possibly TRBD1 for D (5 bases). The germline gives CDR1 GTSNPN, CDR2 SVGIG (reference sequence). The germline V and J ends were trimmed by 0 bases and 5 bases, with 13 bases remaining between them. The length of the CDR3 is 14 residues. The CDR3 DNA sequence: TGTGCCTGGAGTGTACTCACAGGCACGGAGACCCAGTACTTC. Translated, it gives CAWSVLTGTETQYF.